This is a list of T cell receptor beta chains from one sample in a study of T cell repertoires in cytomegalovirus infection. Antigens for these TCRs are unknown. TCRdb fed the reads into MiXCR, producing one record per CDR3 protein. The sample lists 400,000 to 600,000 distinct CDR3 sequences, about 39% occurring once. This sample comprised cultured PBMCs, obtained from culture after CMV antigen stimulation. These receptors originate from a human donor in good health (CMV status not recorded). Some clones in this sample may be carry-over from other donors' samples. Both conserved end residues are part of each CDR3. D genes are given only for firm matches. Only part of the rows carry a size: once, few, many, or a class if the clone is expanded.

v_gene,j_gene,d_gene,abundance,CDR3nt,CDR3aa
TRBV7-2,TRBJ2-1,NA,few,TGTGCCAGCAGCCCGAGGGATGGGTCGAGCTACAATGAGCAGTTCTTC,CASSPRDGSSYNEQFF
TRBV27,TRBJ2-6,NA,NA,TGTGCCAGCAGTAACACAGACTCTGGGGCCAACGTCCTGACTTTC,CASSNTDSGANVLTF
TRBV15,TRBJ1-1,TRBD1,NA,TGTGCCACCAGCAGAGGGGACAGTTTATGGAACACTGAAGCTTTCTTT,CATSRGDSLWNTEAFF
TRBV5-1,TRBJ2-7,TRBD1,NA,TGCGCCAGCAGCTTTGCCGGGACAGGGGGATCGTACGAGCAGTACTTC,CASSFAGTGGSYEQYF
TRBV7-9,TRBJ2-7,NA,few,TGTGCCAGCAGCTCGGACAGACTCGACCACGAGCAGTACTTC,CASSSDRLDHEQYF
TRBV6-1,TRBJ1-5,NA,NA,TGTGCCAGCAGCCCCAGGGGTGGTAGTCAGCCCCAGCATTTT,CASSPRGGSQPQHF
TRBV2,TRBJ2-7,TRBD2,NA,TGTGCCAGCAGTGAGACTAGCGGGCCCTACGAGCAGTACTTC,CASSETSGPYEQYF
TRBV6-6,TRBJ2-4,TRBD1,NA,TGTGCCAGCAGCCAAGGACAGGGGGGGTCCAAAAACATTCAGTACTTC,CASSQGQGGSKNIQYF
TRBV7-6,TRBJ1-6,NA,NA,TGTGCCAGCAGCTTAGATGCAGGGAGGCATTCACCCCTCCACTTT,CASSLDAGRHSPLHF
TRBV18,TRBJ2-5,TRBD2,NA,TGTGCCAGCTCACCAGCGGGACTAGCGGGGATCCAAGAGACCCAGTACTTC,CASSPAGLAGIQETQYF
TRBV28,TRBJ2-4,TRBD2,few,TGTGCCAGCAGGGGCGGGGGATACGAAAACATTCAGTACTTC,CASRGGGYENIQYF
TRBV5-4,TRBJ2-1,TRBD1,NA,TGTGCCAGCAGCCAACCGACAGGGGTAGGGTGGAGTGAGCAGTTCTTC,CASSQPTGVGWSEQFF
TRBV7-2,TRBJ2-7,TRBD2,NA,TGTGCCAGCAGCTTCCTCGGGGGGGCCAGAGGGTACGAGCAGTACTTC,CASSFLGGARGYEQYF
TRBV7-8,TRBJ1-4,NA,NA,TGTGCCAGCAGCTTTAACAACCGTGAAAAACTGTTTTTT,CASSFNNREKLFF
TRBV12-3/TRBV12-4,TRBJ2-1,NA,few,TGTGCCAGCAGTTCCGTTAGGAATGAGCAGTTCTTC,CASSSVRNEQFF
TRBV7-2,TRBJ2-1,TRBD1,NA,TGTGCCAGCAGCAAACAGGGGGCGCTCCCCAATGAGCAGTTCTTC,CASSKQGALPNEQFF
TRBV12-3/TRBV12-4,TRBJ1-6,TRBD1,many,TGTGCCAGCAGTCTGGGACAGGGAGATTCACCCCTCCACTTT,CASSLGQGDSPLHF
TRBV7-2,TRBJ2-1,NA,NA,TGTGCCAGCGGGAGACAGTACAATGAGCAGTTCTTC,CASGRQYNEQFF
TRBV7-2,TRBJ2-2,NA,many,TGTGCCAGCAGCTTAGTTTCAGGAGTGAACACCGGGGAGCTGTTTTTT,CASSLVSGVNTGELFF
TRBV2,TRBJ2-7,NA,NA,TGTGCCATGGGGACGGGACCCTACGAGCAGTACTTC,CAMGTGPYEQYF
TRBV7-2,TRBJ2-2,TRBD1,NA,TGTGCCAGCAGCTTATTGGGGACAGGGGTTTCCGGGGAGCTGTTTTTT,CASSLLGTGVSGELFF
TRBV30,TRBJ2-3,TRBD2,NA,TGTGCCTGGACCCGGGGGGTGGGCACAGATACGCAGTATTTT,CAWTRGVGTDTQYF
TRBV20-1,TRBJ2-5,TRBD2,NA,TGCAGTGCTGGACCCACTAGCGGACAAGAGACCCAGTACTTC,CSAGPTSGQETQYF
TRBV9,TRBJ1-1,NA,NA,TGTGCCAGCAGCCCTCCGTCGGCCACTGAAGCTTTCTTT,CASSPPSATEAFF
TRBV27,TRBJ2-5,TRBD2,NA,TGTGCCAGCAGTTTGGGACTAGCGGGGGGTCCAAGCTACTTC,CASSLGLAGGPSYF
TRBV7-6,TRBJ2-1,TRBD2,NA,TGTGCCAGCAGCTCACTAGCGGGGGGCCGTAAAGCCTACAATGAGCAGTTCTTC,CASSSLAGGRKAYNEQFF
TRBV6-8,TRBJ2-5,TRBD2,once,TGTGCCTGCAGTTCCGGGACTAGCGGGCAAGAGACCCAGTACTTC,CACSSGTSGQETQYF
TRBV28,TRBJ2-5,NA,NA,TGTGCCAGCAGCCGGGGAGTGGAGACCCAGTACTTC,CASSRGVETQYF
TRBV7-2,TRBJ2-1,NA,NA,TGTGCCAGCAGCTTAGTTCACGGGACGAATGAGCAGTTCTTC,CASSLVHGTNEQFF